This TCR beta chain was retrieved from a study of T cell responses to AZD1222 COVID-19 vaccine. Whole-study findings and limits: Repertoires in all cases were sampled only once the peak T cell response had passed.

On this clone itself: As yet, its antigen is unknown.

The CDR3 contains 11 residues. Trimming took off 4 bases at V and 5 bases at J, with 6 bases between the two ends. CDR1 is MDHEN, CDR2 SYDVKM, per germline. The assay was immunoSEQ multiplex PCR, and TCRdb's table has in-frame clones only and misses some. The repertoire holds about 100,000 clones, with 91% as singletons. The sequence was obtained from an adult who received the AZD1222 COVID-19 vaccine. Source: peripheral blood, taken 28 days after the second AZD1222 dose. The rearrangement joins TRBV28 to TRBJ2-7; D ambiguous. Here the CDR3 reads CASSSWNEQYF. The CDR3 DNA reads TGTGCCAGCAGTTCGTGGAACGAGCAGTACTTC.